The next 25 T cell receptor beta chains were all read from a single sample in a study of CD8 T cells in ankylosing spondylitis. Study conclusions and caveats: The study identified a TCR beta motif of roughly eight highly homologous variants that appeared characteristic of ankylosing spondylitis blood.

One entry per CDR3 protein results from TCRdb running MiXCR on the 5' RACE reads. This sample yields roughly 450,000 distinct CDR3 sequences, of which roughly a quarter are seen a single time; 0.89% belongs to the top ten. No antigen is known for these receptors. The sequencing input was blood, either unsorted or a sorted T cell fraction (not recorded which). The receptors here all came from a male donor with ankylosing spondylitis.

The chain combines TRBV6-2 or TRBV6-3 with TRBJ2-3; possibly TRBD2 for D (6 bases). The CDR3 consists of 13 residues. Germline values: CDR1 MNHEY, CDR2 SVGEGT. The V end lost 2 bases, the J end lost 5 bases, and 8 bases lay between the germline ends. The DNA for the CDR3 is TGTGCCAGCAGTTACGGGGGGTTAGATACGCAGTATTTT. Its protein is CASSYGGLDTQYF.

In DNA, the CDR3 is TGTGCCAGCTCACTACAGGGGTATGGGTACAATGAGCAGTTCTTC. It encodes CASSLQGYGYNEQFF. The chain couples TRBV18 to TRBJ2-1; 7 nucleotides match TRBD1. The J segment lost 4 bases and the V segment lost 4 bases, leaving 7 bases of the junction unmatched. The length of the CDR3 is 15 residues. Germline values: CDR1 KGHSH, CDR2 LQKENI.

The chain is built from TRBV20-1 and TRBJ1-1, with 11 bases fitting TRBD1. From germline, CDR1 is DFQATT and CDR2 SNEGSKA (reference sequence). V shed 1 base and J 4 bases; nucleotides not matched to a gene: 5. The CDR3 has 15 amino acids. The CDR3 sequence is CSARGEGTGGTEAFF. The DNA of the CDR3 is TGCAGTGCTAGAGGAGAGGGGACAGGGGGCACTGAAGCTTTCTTT.

This clonotype has a handful of counts. This chain links TRBV5-1 with TRBJ2-3; 14 bases align to TRBD2. The CDR3 runs 18 residues. The V gene's germline CDR1 is SGHRS and CDR2 YFSETQ. Trimming took 0 bases from V and 6 from J; bases not matched to a gene: 9. CDR3 in DNA: TGCGCCAGCAGCTTGGGAGGACTAGCGGGAGGAGGCCCCGATACGCAGTATTTT. Its translation is CASSLGGLAGGGPDTQYF.

The chain employs TRBV20-1 and TRBJ1-1, with no clear D. Germline V gives CDR1 DFQATT, CDR2 SNEGSKA (reference sequence). The CDR3 totals 12 residues. V lost 8 bases and J 5 bases, leaving 15 bases between the germline ends. CDR3 bases: TGCAGTAGAACGGGGATTGGAACTGAAGCTTTCTTT. As protein: CSRTGIGTEAFF.

This clonotype was observed a handful of times. The genes are TRBV7-2 and TRBJ2-1; D unclear. Trimming cost V 5 bases and J 4 bases, with 12 bases left between them. CDR3 size: 14 residues. Germline CDR1 SGHTA, CDR2 FQGNSA. CDR3: CASSRTDPYNEQFF. CDR3 DNA: TGTGCCAGCAGCAGAACGGACCCGTACAATGAGCAGTTCTTC.

This sequence joins TRBV27 and TRBJ1-2, with 7 bases that match TRBD1. Germline V CDR1 and CDR2: MNHEY, SMNVEV (reference sequence). The CDR3 has 13 residues. Trimming took 5 bases from V and 6 from J; bases not matched to a gene: 6. CDR3 sequence (DNA): TGTGCCAGCAGTCGGGACAGTATTGATGGCTACACCTTC. Translating it yields CASSRDSIDGYTF.

The chain employs TRBV29-1 and TRBJ2-5; 8 nucleotides agree with TRBD1. J was trimmed by 5 bases and V by 1 base; bases with no gene match: 12. Germline lookup yields CDR1 SQVTM and CDR2 ANQGSEA. There are 16 residues in the CDR3. The CDR3 is CSVEVLGTGGGETQYF. The CDR3 DNA reads TGCAGCGTTGAAGTCCTTGGCACAGGGGGTGGGGAGACCCAGTACTTC.

This chain joins TRBV10-3 and TRBJ2-5; TRBD1 agrees at 11 bases. CDR1 and CDR2 from the germline V gene are ENHRY and SYGVKD. This CDR3 has 15 residues. V was pared by 2 bases and J by 5 bases, with 4 bases of the junction left unmatched. In DNA form, the CDR3 reads TGTGCCATCAGTGAGAGGACAGGGGGCTCGGAGACCCAGTACTTC. It is translated as CAISERTGGSETQYF.

V and J are TRBV29-1 and TRBJ1-5, with TRBD1 matching over 7 bases. CDR1 is SQVTM, CDR2 ANQGSEA, per germline. Germline trimming cut 4 bases from V and 3 bases from J; bases unmatched to any gene: 3. The CDR3 runs 13 residues. The CDR3 sequence: CSVATGNNQPQHF. The CDR3 region has the DNA TGCAGCGTTGCGACAGGGAACAATCAGCCCCAGCATTTT.

In this sample, this clonotype turned up a few times. The chain employs TRBV5-1 and TRBJ2-7; D gene unclear. Germline CDR1 SGHRS, CDR2 YFSETQ. Deletions cut 2 bases from V and 2 bases from J, with 11 bases between. The CDR3 runs 14 residues. The CDR3 DNA reads TGCGCCAGCAGCTTAACGGGTCAGGCCTACGAGCAGTACGTC. It translates to CASSLTGQAYEQYV.

This clonotype was counted between two and nine times. The chain combines TRBV11-2 with TRBJ2-7; perhaps D is TRBD1 or TRBD2 (6 bases each). V was cut by 2 bases and J by 5 bases, with 19 bases left in between. CDR1 and CDR2 from the germline V gene are SGHAT and FQNNGV. This CDR3 comprises 16 residues. CDR3 region: CASSLRGETAPHEQYF. The CDR3 region has the DNA TGTGCCAGCAGCTTAAGGGGGGAGACAGCCCCCCACGAGCAGTACTTC.

V usage is TRBV2 and J usage is TRBJ2-5, with D unresolved. This CDR3 has 12 amino acids. Trimming pared 2 bases from V and 5 bases from J, leaving 6 bases between. Germline lookup yields CDR1 SNHLY and CDR2 FYNNEI. CDR3 region: CASSEIGETQYF. DNA of the CDR3: TGTGCCAGCAGTGAAATTGGGGAGACCCAGTACTTC.

The chain uses TRBV7-8 and TRBJ2-3, with TRBD2 matching 12 bases. From germline, CDR1 is SGHVS and CDR2 FQNEAQ. CDR3 length: 19 residues. After removal of 5 bases from V and 3 bases from J, the junction contained 15 bases not matched to a gene. In nucleotides, the CDR3 is TGTGCCAGCAGCCCCGACGCCCTAGCGGGAGGGCCTAAAACAGATACGCAGTATTTT. Amino acids: CASSPDALAGGPKTDTQYF.

The chain combines TRBV12-3 or TRBV12-4 with TRBJ2-2, with 8 positions matching TRBD1. V lost 7 bases to trimming and J lost 3 bases; unmatched junction nucleotides: 4. The CDR3 length is 14 residues. The CDR3 DNA reads TGTGCCAGCATTAACAGGGGGTACACCGGGGAGCTGTTTTTT. It specifies CASINRGYTGELFF.

The chain couples TRBV20-1 to TRBJ2-7; 8 bases align to TRBD2. Trimming at V came to 3 bases and at J to 4 bases, leaving 8 bases not matched to a gene. CDR3 length equals 14 residues. Germline-derived CDR1 and CDR2 are DFQATT and SNEGSKA (reference sequence). CDR3 region: CSARPGLVTYEQYF. Written as DNA, the CDR3 is TGCAGTGCTAGGCCGGGACTAGTGACGTACGAGCAGTACTTC.

The chain links TRBV5-1 to TRBJ1-1; D gene uncertain. The CDR3 totals 15 residues. Germline CDR1 and CDR2: SGHRS and YFSETQ. Trimming left V 0 bases short and J 1 base short, with 10 bases between. CDR3 DNA sequence: TGCGCCAGCAGCTTGGATCGGCAGGAGAACACTGAAGCTTTCTTT. Translation: CASSLDRQENTEAFF. Drawing the rest from reference TRBV5-1 and TRBJ1-1, the complete variable domain is KAGVTQTPRYLIKTRGQQVTLSCSPISGHRSVSWYQQTPGQGLQFLFEYFSETQRNKGNFPGRFSGRQFSNSRSEMNVSTLELGDSALYLCASSLDRQENTEAFFGQGTRLTVV.

This clonotype was picked up one time. The chain links TRBV12-3 or TRBV12-4 to TRBJ2-2, with D hard to call. Trimming removed 3 bases from V and 0 bases from J, with 5 bases in between. The CDR3 spans 14 residues. This chain's CDR3 is CASSFDANTGELFF. CDR3 DNA sequence: TGTGCCAGCAGTTTTGATGCGAACACCGGGGAGCTGTTTTTT.

The chain joins TRBV15 to TRBJ2-1; the D gene is possibly TRBD1 (6 bases). Deletions cut 0 bases from V and 9 bases from J, with 18 bases between. Germline loops: CDR1 LNHNV, CDR2 YYDKDF (reference sequence). The length of the CDR3 is 16 residues. As DNA, the CDR3 is TGTGCCACCAGCAGAGAGAAGCGACAGCCACAGGGTGAGCAGTTCTTC. This codes for CATSREKRQPQGEQFF.

There are a few counts of this clonotype. The CDR3 coding sequence is TGCAGTGCTGAGGACAGGGTCACAGATACGCAGTATTTT. Its protein is CSAEDRVTDTQYF. The V and J genes are TRBV20-1 and TRBJ2-3; 8 bases agree with TRBD1. Germline V gene data show CDR1 as DFQATT and CDR2 as SNEGSKA (reference sequence). This CDR3 comprises 13 residues. V was clipped by 5 bases and J by 2 bases; unmatched bases: 3.

This clonotype was seen a few times. CDR3 nucleotide sequence: TGCAGCGTTGAAGGACTAGGGGGGGGCCGGCCGGGGAATGAGCAGTTCTTC. This sequence encodes CSVEGLGGGRPGNEQFF. V is TRBV29-1 and J is TRBJ2-1; tentatively, D is TRBD2 (7 bases). Trimming took off 1 base at V and 7 bases at J, with 23 bases between the two ends. Germline lookup yields CDR1 SQVTM and CDR2 ANQGSEA. This CDR3 is 17 amino acids long.

The chain recombines TRBV15 with TRBJ2-6, with D perhaps being TRBD1 or TRBD2 (6 bases each). Trimming left V 0 bases short and J 1 base short, with 16 bases between. CDR1 and CDR2 from the germline V gene are LNHNV and YYDKDF (reference sequence). This CDR3 spans 19 amino acids. This chain's CDR3 is CATSRDGGTFFSGANVLTF. CDR3 DNA: TGTGCCACCAGCAGAGATGGGGGGACATTCTTTTCTGGGGCCAACGTCCTGACTTTC.

The V and J genes are TRBV5-1 and TRBJ2-2, with TRBD2 matching 9 bases. V gave up 4 bases and J gave up 2 bases; unmatched junction bases: 6. The CDR3 covers 16 residues. Germline V gene data show CDR1 as SGHRS and CDR2 as YFSETQ. The CDR3 coding sequence is TGCGCCAGCAGCCCGCGGACTAGCGTCAACACCGGGGAGCTGTTTTTT. Amino acid sequence: CASSPRTSVNTGELFF.

V gene TRBV20-1 combines with J gene TRBJ1-2; D perhaps matches TRBD1 (6 bases). V was trimmed by 6 bases and J by 3 bases, leaving 20 bases between them. The CDR3 length is 15 residues. In germline, CDR1 is DFQATT, CDR2 SNEGSKA (reference sequence). The DNA for the CDR3 is TGCAGTGCCGCGAAATGGACAGATGGCGACTATGGCTACACCTTC. It encodes CSAAKWTDGDYGYTF.

A few counts support this clonotype. The CDR3 DNA follows: TGTGCCAGCAGCTCCGGGACAGGGGACGAAAAACTGTTTTTT. Translating gives CASSSGTGDEKLFF. The chain carries TRBV27 and TRBJ1-4; 10 bases align to TRBD1. CDR3 length equals 14 residues. Germline V gives CDR1 MNHEY, CDR2 SMNVEV (reference sequence). J was trimmed by 8 bases and V by 6 bases; bases with no gene match: 6.